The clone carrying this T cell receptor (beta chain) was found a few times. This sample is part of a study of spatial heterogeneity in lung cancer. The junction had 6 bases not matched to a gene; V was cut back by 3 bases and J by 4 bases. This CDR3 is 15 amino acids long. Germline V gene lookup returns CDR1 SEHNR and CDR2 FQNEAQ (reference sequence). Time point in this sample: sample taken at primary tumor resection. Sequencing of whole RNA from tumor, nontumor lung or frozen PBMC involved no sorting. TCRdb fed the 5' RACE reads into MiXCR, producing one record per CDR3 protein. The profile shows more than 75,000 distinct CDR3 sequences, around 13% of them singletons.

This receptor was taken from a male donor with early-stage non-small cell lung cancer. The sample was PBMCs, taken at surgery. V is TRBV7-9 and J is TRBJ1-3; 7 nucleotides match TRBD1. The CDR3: CASSLDRTRGNTIYF. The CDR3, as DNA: TGTGCCAGCAGCTTGGACAGGACCAGGGGAAACACCATATATTTT.